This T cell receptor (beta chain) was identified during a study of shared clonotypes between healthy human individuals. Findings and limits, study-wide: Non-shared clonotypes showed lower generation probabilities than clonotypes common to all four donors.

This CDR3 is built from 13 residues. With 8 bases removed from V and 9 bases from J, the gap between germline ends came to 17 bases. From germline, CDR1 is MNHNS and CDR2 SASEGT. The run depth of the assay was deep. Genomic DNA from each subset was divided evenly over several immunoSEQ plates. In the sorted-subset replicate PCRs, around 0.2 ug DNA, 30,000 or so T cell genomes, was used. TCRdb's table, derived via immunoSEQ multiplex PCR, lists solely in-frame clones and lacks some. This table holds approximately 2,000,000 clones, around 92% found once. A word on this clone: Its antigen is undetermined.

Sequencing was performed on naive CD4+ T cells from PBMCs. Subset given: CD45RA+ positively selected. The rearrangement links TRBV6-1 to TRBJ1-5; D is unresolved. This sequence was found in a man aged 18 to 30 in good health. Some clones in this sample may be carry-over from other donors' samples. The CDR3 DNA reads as TGTGCCAGCCTCGGGCGGGAGGGTTTGCCCCAGCATTTT. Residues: CASLGREGLPQHF.